A single sample gave rise to the 10 T cell receptor beta chains below, sequenced in a study of blood T cell repertoires in COVID-19 (dated by TCRdb to 2018 to 2020). The library came from the immunoSEQ multiplex PCR assay. TCRdb took over this immuneACCESS table, retaining in-frame rearrangements with V and J assigned. Such tables are incomplete; in checked studies, under half of the missing clones stem from an unresolved V gene, and the remainder is unexplained. This sample gives just over 350,000 clones in total; about 90% of them show up just once. The ten largest clones take up almost 3% of the sample. The sample was PBMCs or T cells enriched from blood (not recorded which). The receptors come from a woman aged 25 to 39 who had recovered from COVID-19.

The rearrangement joins TRBV7-8 to TRBJ2-2; TRBD1 agrees at 7 bases. The CDR3 is 18 residues long. Germline CDR1 SGHVS, CDR2 FQNEAQ. The trim removed 2 bases at V and 1 base at J, leaving 10 bases unmatched. In DNA form, the CDR3 reads TGTGCCAGCAGCTTAAATGACAGGGACCCAGAGAACACCGGGGAGCTGTTTTTT. Its protein is CASSLNDRDPENTGELFF. Full variable domain (rest looked up from reference TRBV7-8 and TRBJ2-2): GAGVSQSPRYKVAKRGQDVALRCDPISGHVSLFWYQQALGQGPEFLTYFQNEAQLDKSGLPSDRFFAERPEGSVSTLKIQRTQQEDSAVYLCASSLNDRDPENTGELFFGEGSRLTVL.

The V and J genes are TRBV10-3 and TRBJ1-2; possible D gene TRBD1, 5 bases. The CDR3 is 13 residues long. The V gene's germline CDR1 is ENHRY and CDR2 SYGVKD. Trimming pared 8 bases from V and 2 bases from J, leaving 12 bases between. CDR3 sequence reads: CAIVGQLNYGYTF. For the CDR3, the DNA is TGTGCCATCGTGGGGCAGCTAAACTATGGCTACACCTTC.

For the CDR3, the DNA is TGTGCCAGCAGCATTCCGGGACTAGCGGGAGTGGGAGAGCAGTTCTTC. It translates to CASSIPGLAGVGEQFF. The J gene is TRBJ2-1, the V gene TRBV11-2; TRBD2 matches 14 bases. There are 16 residues in the CDR3. The germline CDR1 and CDR2 sequences are SGHAT and FQNNGV. V dropped 5 bases and J dropped 10; count of bases not matched to a gene: 10.

J is TRBJ2-2 and V is TRBV28; the D is unclear. Germline CDR1 is MDHEN and CDR2 is SYDVKM. The CDR3 is made up of 15 amino acids. V shed 5 bases and J shed 1 base, with 11 bases lying between them. The CDR3 is CASSPPAGNTGELFF. The CDR3 bases are TGTGCCAGCAGTCCCCCGGCAGGGAACACCGGGGAGCTGTTTTTT.

The chain has TRBV7-8 and TRBJ1-5; no firm D call. The CDR3 totals 14 residues. V was cut by 5 bases and J by 6 bases, with 14 bases left in between. The germline V gene encodes CDR1 SGHVS and CDR2 FQNEAQ. As DNA, the CDR3 is TGTGCCAGCAGCCCATCTGAAGCGGTTCAGCCCCAGCATTTT. Its translation is CASSPSEAVQPQHF. Full variable domain (rest looked up from reference TRBV7-8 and TRBJ1-5): GAGVSQSPRYKVAKRGQDVALRCDPISGHVSLFWYQQALGQGPEFLTYFQNEAQLDKSGLPSDRFFAERPEGSVSTLKIQRTQQEDSAVYLCASSPSEAVQPQHFGDGTRLSIL.

This chain joins TRBV29-1 and TRBJ1-1; D is unclear. V was shortened by 4 bases and J by 1 base, with 10 bases between the two germline ends. The CDR3 sequence is 13 residues long. The germline V gene has CDR1 SQVTM and CDR2 ANQGSEA. CDR3 in DNA: TGCAGCGTTGTGTACGGAGAGAACACTGAAGCTTTCTTT. The encoded protein is CSVVYGENTEAFF.

This chain joins TRBV28 and TRBJ1-4; tentative D call: TRBD1 (6 bases). Germline-derived CDR1 and CDR2 are MDHEN and SYDVKM. The length of the CDR3 is 15 residues. V lost 6 bases to trimming and J lost 8 bases, with 19 bases between them. CDR3 DNA: TGTGCCAGCAGAATCCGGGACACAAGGGGGGAAAAACTGTTTTTT. Protein: CASRIRDTRGEKLFF.

The gene calls are TRBV30 and TRBJ1-6; D uncertain. CDR1 and CDR2 (germline): GTSNPN, SVGIG (reference sequence). This CDR3 has 14 residues. V was clipped by 5 bases and J by 9 bases, with 17 bases between them. The CDR3 nucleotides are TGTGCCTGGGGACCTGGCGGAAAGGCTTCACCCCTCCACTTT. Translating gives CAWGPGGKASPLHF.

This rearrangement joins TRBV19 to TRBJ2-7, with TRBD1 matching over 7 bases. The junction had 8 bases not matched to a gene; V was cut back by 6 bases and J by 6 bases. CDR1 LNHDA and CDR2 SQIVND come from the germline V gene (reference sequence). The CDR3 covers 13 residues. In DNA form, the CDR3 reads TGTGCCAGTAGCATACCCGCAGGGGGCGAGCAGTACTTC. It yields the protein CASSIPAGGEQYF.

This chain links TRBV13 with TRBJ2-6; no definite D call. V lost 0 bases, J lost 0 bases, and 9 bases lay in between. This CDR3 is 17 amino acids long. From germline, CDR1 is PRHDT and CDR2 FYEKMQ (reference sequence). In DNA form, the CDR3 reads TGTGCCAGCAGCTTAGGCCAACTGAACTCTGGGGCCAACGTCCTGACTTTC. It codes for CASSLGQLNSGANVLTF.